Listed below are T cell receptor beta chains from one sample, sequenced in a study of blood T cell repertoires in COVID-19. TCRdb keeps only in-frame clones here, not all; method: immunoSEQ multiplex PCR. The sample lists roughly 500,000 clones; approximately 87% were seen once. Sequencing was performed on PBMCs or T cells enriched from blood (not recorded which). The receptors come from a woman in her 40s who had recovered from COVID-19. Both conserved end residues are part of each CDR3.

TRBJ2-1 TRBV11-3 CASSFAGGSSYNEQFF
TRBJ1-1 TRBV30 CAWSLISQGEAFF
TRBJ2-3 TRBV3-1/TRBV3-2 CASSPWTGVADTQYF
TRBJ1-5 TRBV6-2/TRBV6-3 CASSKERQGASNQPQHF
TRBJ1-2 TRBV27 CASSFGGGPSYGYTF
TRBJ2-5 TRBV27 CASSFGTSGIKTQYF
TRBJ2-6 TRBV6-4 CASSDNREFGGANVLTF
TRBJ1-5 TRBV5-8 CASSRTGLGNQPQHF
TRBJ2-1 TRBV7-9 CASSLAPVAGSSYNEQFF
TRBJ2-1 TRBV5-1 CASLSGTGYDEQFF
TRBJ2-5 TRBV5-1 CASSQGREETQYF
TRBJ1-3 TRBV5-6 CASSTAGTGNTIYF
TRBJ1-2 TRBV6-5 CASSSTAKNYGYTF
TRBJ2-7 TRBV24-1 CATSVPGLDEQYF
TRBJ1-1 TRBV29-1 CSVDSGGNTEAFF
TRBJ2-6 TRBV10-3 CAISDSSGANVLTF
TRBJ1-5 TRBV12-3/TRBV12-4 CASNGEGWQPQHF
TRBJ1-4 TRBV19 CASGTGAINEKLFF
TRBJ2-7 TRBV10-1 CASSGPSREGYEQYF
TRBJ1-1 TRBV5-4 CASSPPGHLNTEAFF
TRBJ1-3 TRBV29-1 CSVRRGTSSGNTIYF
TRBJ2-1 TRBV7-8 CASSYLTGTSGSGSEQFF
TRBJ2-7 TRBV2 CASRGTSGRYEQYF
TRBJ2-7 TRBV15 CATSRPPGYEQYF
TRBJ2-6 TRBV7-2 CASSLGARPISSGANVLTF
TRBJ2-7 TRBV29-1 CSVADRGYEQYF
TRBJ2-5 TRBV5-1 CASSFNPGETQYF
TRBJ1-5 TRBV19 CASSKKSGTGTRNSNQPQHF
TRBJ1-2 TRBV19 CASSLRLYGYTF
TRBJ1-2 TRBV24-1 CATSDFSGTGGWYGYTF
TRBJ1-2 TRBV2 CASSVTGTGAGYTF
TRBJ1-5 TRBV19 CASRWSQGGPQHF
TRBJ2-2 TRBV18 CASLLTNTGELFF
TRBJ2-6 TRBV3-1/TRBV3-2 CASSQKTETSGRSLSGANVLTF
TRBJ1-1 TRBV2 CASSQRYTEAFF
TRBJ2-1 TRBV7-6 CASSLGQLAVSSYNEQFF
TRBJ2-7 TRBV4-2 CASSQSSSGSNEQYF
TRBJ2-1 TRBV2 CASNRLQGSYNEQFF
TRBJ1-2 TRBV2 CASSPPGNYGYTF
TRBJ2-5 TRBV7-2 CASSRGDQETQYF
TRBJ2-7 TRBV5-6 CASSQPGKSSYEQYF
TRBJ1-3 TRBV7-2 CASSLVWQGNTIYF
TRBJ1-5 TRBV7-9 CASSLGGFDQPQHF
TRBJ1-5 TRBV24-1 CATSEGGGPGNQPQHF
TRBJ1-1 TRBV5-5 CASSLVGQGDKAFF
TRBJ2-7 TRBV30 CAWRPYAGGYEQYF
TRBJ1-5 TRBV7-9 CASSLGIKGVNSNQPQHF
TRBJ1-1 TRBV24-1 CATSEGSWNTEAFF
TRBJ1-3 TRBV4-3 CASSQAYRGALNTIYF
TRBJ2-7 TRBV5-4 CASRAGTGVVEQYF
TRBJ2-3 TRBV5-1 CASSRWGGSTQYF